Listed here is a single T cell receptor (beta chain). Its cognate antigen is unknown. The source of the sample is a study of cytomegalovirus exposure and HLA in healthy donors. The CDR3 runs 12 residues. Per germline, CDR1 SNHLY and CDR2 FYNNEI. Trimming took off 6 bases at V and 2 bases at J, with 6 bases between the two ends. TCRdb's table, derived via immunoSEQ multiplex PCR, lists solely in-frame clones and lacks some. The sample has 180,000 or so clones, around 86% seen once. Broader study findings: The classifier was said to identify cytomegalovirus status with high specificity and sensitivity. Some TCR beta chains (roughly 150 of them) were listed as cytomegalovirus-associated.

The material sequenced was PBMCs. This clonotype originated in a man younger than 35 in good health and CMV-seropositive. The J gene is TRBJ2-3, the V gene TRBV2, with D perhaps matching TRBD2 (5 bases). The CDR3 sequence: CASRGDTDTQYF. For the CDR3, the DNA is TGTGCCAGCAGGGGAGACACAGATACGCAGTATTTT. Complete variable domain (other parts from reference TRBV2 and TRBJ2-3): EPEVTQTPSHQVTQMGQEVILRCVPISNHLYFYWYRQILGQKVEFLVSFYNNEISEKSEIFDDQFSVERPDGSNFTLKIRSTKLEDSAMYFCASRGDTDTQYFGPGTRLTVL.